Following are 22 T cell receptor beta chains from one sample sequenced in a study of T-cell memory formation after mild COVID-19. From the 5' RACE reads, TCRdb called clonotypes with MiXCR, one entry per CDR3 protein. The sample shows some 190,000 distinct CDR3 sequences, 18% of them seen only once. Sequences were obtained from PBMCs or a T cell subset sorted from them (not recorded which). These receptors were obtained from an adult woman who had mild COVID-19 (a few samples of this study predate the infection). Cell type and time point are not known.

The V and J genes are TRBV12-3 or TRBV12-4 and TRBJ2-5; tentatively, D is TRBD1 or TRBD2 (5 bases each). V shed 5 bases and J shed 5 bases, with 12 bases lying between them. The CDR3 runs 13 residues. The CDR3 DNA reads TGTGCCAGCAGTCCTGGGGGTGGGGAGACCCAGTACTTC. Its translation is CASSPGGGETQYF.

This clonotype was counted only a few times. The V gene is TRBV7-6, the J gene TRBJ1-1, with 7 nucleotides matching TRBD1. The CDR3 extends over 14 amino acids. In germline, CDR1 is SGHVS, CDR2 FNYEAQ. After removal of 4 bases from V and 4 bases from J, the junction contained 6 bases not matched to a gene. The CDR3 loop is CASSSVSGGTEAFF. Written as DNA, the CDR3 is TGTGCCAGCAGCTCCGTATCAGGGGGCACTGAAGCTTTCTTT.

In this sample, this clonotype turned up a few times. This chain links TRBV5-1 with TRBJ1-1; no clear D. Germline assignment: CDR1 SGHRS and CDR2 YFSETQ. The length of the CDR3 is 14 residues. Trimming removed 4 bases at V and 5 bases at J, with 15 bases between. The CDR3 DNA is TGCGCCAGCAGCATGGCGGACCCCGGGACTGAAGCTTTCTTT. It translates to CASSMADPGTEAFF.

This clonotype has more than one count but fewer than ten. The rearrangement uses TRBV12-3 or TRBV12-4 and TRBJ1-5; D gene uncertain. Trimming took 3 bases from V and 0 from J, leaving 6 bases between them. The CDR3 is 14 residues long. CDR3 region: CASSFLYSNQPQHF. The CDR3 DNA reads as TGTGCCAGCAGTTTTCTTTATAGCAATCAGCCCCAGCATTTT.

This clonotype showed up just a few times. The J gene is TRBJ2-2, the V gene TRBV3-1, with 8 bases aligning to TRBD2. The germline V gene has CDR1 LGHDT and CDR2 YNNKEL (reference sequence). The CDR3 contains 16 residues. V was clipped by 4 bases and J by 0 bases; unmatched bases: 4. In nucleotides, the CDR3 is TGTGCCAGCAGCCCTAGCGGGTACGCGAACACCGGGGAGCTGTTTTTT. Translating it yields CASSPSGYANTGELFF.

The genes are TRBV24-1 and TRBJ1-5; TRBD1 might be the D (5 bases). Germline assignment: CDR1 KGHDR and CDR2 SFDVKD. Trimming took 10 bases from V and 2 from J, leaving 11 bases between them. The CDR3 is 13 residues long. CDR3 bases: TGTGCCACGGCTAAACAGGGCAATCAGCCCCAGCATTTT. It codes for CATAKQGNQPQHF.

This clonotype was picked up a small number of times. The chain employs TRBV4-3 and TRBJ1-2, with D possibly being TRBD1 (5 bases). CDR1 and CDR2 from the germline V gene are LGHNA and YSLEER. The CDR3 loop spans 14 amino acids. V was pared by 4 bases and J by 7 bases, with 16 bases between. Here the CDR3 reads CASSPDSGQGGYTF. The CDR3 coding sequence is TGCGCCAGCAGCCCAGACTCGGGGCAGGGTGGCTACACCTTC.

A few counts support this clonotype. V and J are TRBV20-1 and TRBJ1-1; D possibly corresponds to TRBD1 (6 bases). This CDR3 comprises 14 residues. The germline CDR1 and CDR2 sequences are DFQATT and SNEGSKA (reference sequence). V lost 6 bases and J 0 bases, leaving 14 bases between the germline ends. The CDR3 DNA is TGCAGTGCGACCAAGGGGGGGATGAACACTGAAGCTTTCTTT. This sequence encodes CSATKGGMNTEAFF.

CDR3 protein: CASSYSPGWKTQYF. The CDR3 region has the DNA TGTGCCAGCAGTTACTCGCCAGGGTGGAAGACCCAGTACTTC. The chain is built from TRBV6-2 or TRBV6-3 and TRBJ2-5; tentative D call: TRBD1 (5 bases). The CDR3 sequence is 14 residues long. The germline V gene has CDR1 MNHEY and CDR2 SVGEGT. Trimming removed 0 bases at V and 6 bases at J, with 11 bases between.

Many counts were recorded for this clonotype. The V and J genes are TRBV7-9 and TRBJ2-3; D is unresolved. Trimming removed 0 bases from V and 0 bases from J, with 7 bases in between. Germline loops: CDR1 SEHNR, CDR2 FQNEAQ (reference sequence). The CDR3 runs 15 residues. The CDR3 sequence: CASSLAPTSTDTQYF. The CDR3 coding sequence is TGTGCCAGCAGCTTAGCTCCTACCAGCACAGATACGCAGTATTTT. The variable domain in full, completed from reference TRBV7-9 and TRBJ2-3, reads DTGVSQNPRHKITKRGQNVTFRCDPISEHNRLYWYRQTLGQGPEFLTYFQNEAQLEKSRLLSDRFSAERPKGSFSTLEIQRTEQGDSAMYLCASSLAPTSTDTQYFGPGTRLTVL.

This clonotype has a handful of counts. The chain couples TRBV2 to TRBJ2-3, with 10 bases aligning to TRBD2. There are 16 residues in the CDR3. The V gene end was trimmed by 5 bases and the J gene end by 4 bases; junction bases not matched to a gene: 9. Per the germline V gene, CDR1 is SNHLY and CDR2 is FYNNEI. In nucleotides, the CDR3 is TGTGCCAGCAGTAGTCGTCTAGCGGGGGTCGCAGATACGCAGTATTTT. Protein: CASSSRLAGVADTQYF.

This clonotype came up many times. This chain connects TRBV9 to TRBJ1-6; D ambiguous. The CDR3 consists of 16 residues. The germline gives CDR1 SGDLS, CDR2 YYNGEE. Trimming took 0 bases from V and 5 from J, leaving 12 bases between them. The CDR3 DNA is TGTGCCAGCAGCGTAGGAGGAATCAGGAATAATTCACCCCTCCACTTT. This gives the protein CASSVGGIRNNSPLHF. Supplemented by reference TRBV9 and TRBJ1-6, the full variable domain reads DSGVTQTPKHLITATGQRVTLRCSPRSGDLSVYWYQQSLDQGLQFLIQYYNGEERAKGNILERFSAQQFPDLHSELNLSSLELGDSALYFCASSVGGIRNNSPLHFGNGTRLTVT.

A few counts support this clonotype. This sequence joins TRBV9 and TRBJ2-2; TRBD2 agrees at 9 bases. The CDR3 consists of 16 residues. With 3 bases clipped from V and 1 base from J, the junction kept 4 bases outside the gene matches. Per the germline V gene, CDR1 is SGDLS and CDR2 is YYNGEE. The DNA of the CDR3 is TGTGCCAGCAGCGCCCGTAGCGGGGGGAACACCGGGGAGCTGTTTTTT. Encoded protein: CASSARSGGNTGELFF.

The chain employs TRBV5-1 and TRBJ2-7; TRBD1 aligns across 7 bases. Germline V gene lookup returns CDR1 SGHRS and CDR2 YFSETQ. This CDR3 is 13 amino acids long. Trimming took 1 base from V and 5 from J; bases not matched to a gene: 3. This CDR3 is CASSLTGVDEQYF. In DNA form, the CDR3 reads TGCGCCAGCAGCTTGACAGGGGTCGACGAGCAGTACTTC.

The chain is built from TRBV10-3 and TRBJ1-2; 10 bases align to TRBD1. The germline V gene has CDR1 ENHRY and CDR2 SYGVKD. The V and J ends lost 6 bases and 6 bases, in that order; junction bases with no gene match: 7. This CDR3 spans 14 amino acids. The CDR3 loop is CAIRGQGWQNGYTF. In DNA, the CDR3 is TGTGCCATCAGGGGACAGGGGTGGCAAAATGGCTACACCTTC.

V and J are TRBV20-1 and TRBJ2-6; D not resolved. The V gene's germline CDR1 is DFQATT and CDR2 SNEGSKA (reference sequence). The CDR3 is made up of 12 amino acids. Trimming took 5 bases from V and 1 from J, leaving 3 bases between them. CDR3 bases: TGCAGTGCTCCTTCTGGGGCCAACGTCCTGACTTTC. Amino acid sequence: CSAPSGANVLTF.

This chain uses TRBV6-1 with TRBJ2-3; D assignment may be TRBD1 or TRBD2 (6 bases each). V lost 7 bases and J lost 4, with 18 bases in between. Germline lookup yields CDR1 MNHNS and CDR2 SASEGT. The CDR3 spans 15 residues. The CDR3 loop reads CASTHSGAGPDTQYF. CDR3 in DNA: TGTGCCAGCACACATTCGGGGGCCGGCCCAGATACGCAGTATTTT.

This chain uses TRBV12-3 or TRBV12-4 with TRBJ1-5, with D hard to call. This CDR3 has 16 amino acids. Trimming pared 5 bases from V and 0 bases from J, leaving 14 bases between. DNA of the CDR3: TGTGCCAGCAGTCCCCGACCCGCAGGTAGCAATCAGCCCCAGCATTTT. This codes for CASSPRPAGSNQPQHF.

This clonotype was counted many times. The V and J genes are TRBV27 and TRBJ1-3, with TRBD1 matching 9 bases. After removal of 6 bases from V and 4 bases from J, the junction contained 7 bases not matched to a gene. This CDR3 has 15 amino acids. Germline loops: CDR1 MNHEY, CDR2 SMNVEV (reference sequence). CDR3 in DNA: TGTGCCAGCAGAAGGACAGGGGTGGGGGGAAACACCATATATTTT. The encoded protein is CASRRTGVGGNTIYF.

This clonotype was observed a handful of times. The J gene is TRBJ1-1, the V gene TRBV29-1; TRBD1 aligns across 7 bases. Germline CDR1 SQVTM, CDR2 ANQGSEA. The V segment lost 6 bases and the J segment 0 bases; nucleotides outside the gene matches: 4. CDR3 length equals 13 residues. CDR3 bases: TGCAGCGTGAACAGGGGCATGAACACTGAAGCTTTCTTT. This codes for CSVNRGMNTEAFF.

This clonotype was seen a few times. V and J are TRBV18 and TRBJ2-7; D unclear. This CDR3 contains 13 residues. Per the germline V gene, CDR1 is KGHSH and CDR2 is LQKENI. V gave up 0 bases and J gave up 4 bases, with 7 bases separating them. This chain's CDR3 is CASSPPLEYEQYF. DNA for the CDR3: TGTGCCAGCTCACCACCACTGGAATACGAGCAGTACTTC.

In its sample, this clonotype was seen a few times. The rearrangement uses TRBV12-3 or TRBV12-4 and TRBJ2-7, with 9 nucleotides matching TRBD2. The CDR3 is 14 amino acids. Unmatched junction bases numbered 4, after V lost 6 bases and J lost 1 base. DNA of the CDR3: TGTGCCAGCAGGTCAGCGGGAGGTTCCTACGAGCAGTACTTC. This codes for CASRSAGGSYEQYF.